What follows are 32 T cell receptor beta chains derived from one specimen sequenced in a study of CD8+ T cells in alopecia areata. RNA was isolated and reverse transcribed to cDNA, the sequencing template. Clones were read by immunoSEQ multiplex PCR, and TCRdb kept only the in-frame ones, dropping some. The data contain fewer than 200,000 clones, about 63% of them singletons. The sample consisted of CD4+ T cells sorted from blood, taken at week 0. These receptor sequences come from a human donor with alopecia areata.

The V call is TRBV2, the J call TRBJ2-5; 8 nucleotides line up with TRBD2. This CDR3 comprises 15 residues. Germline V gene lookup returns CDR1 SNHLY and CDR2 FYNNEI. Losses at the gene ends were 6 bases for V and 2 bases for J; bases not matched to a gene: 8. CDR3 region: CASRSGLDYQETQYF. The DNA for the CDR3 is TGTGCCAGCAGATCGGGACTAGATTATCAAGAGACCCAGTACTTC.

The chain combines TRBV14 with TRBJ1-1; D gene unclear. This CDR3 has 14 amino acids. CDR1 is SGHDN, CDR2 FVKESK, per germline. V was clipped by 6 bases and J by 4 bases, with 15 bases between them. This chain's CDR3 is CASRATNSPTEAFF. The CDR3 region has the DNA TGTGCCAGCAGGGCGACAAACAGCCCCACTGAAGCTTTCTTT. Full variable domain (remainder filled in from reference TRBV14 and TRBJ1-1): EAGVTQFPSHSVIEKGQTVTLRCDPISGHDNLYWYRRVMGKEIKFLLHFVKESKQDESGMPNNRFLAERTGGTYSTLKVQPAELEDSGVYFCASRATNSPTEAFFGQGTRLTVV.

The CDR3 DNA sequence: TGTGCCAGTCAGACAGGGGGCGCCCACAATGAGCAGTTCTTC. It yields the protein CASQTGGAHNEQFF. This sequence joins TRBV2 and TRBJ2-1, with 10 bases lining up with TRBD1. Germline-derived CDR1 and CDR2 are SNHLY and FYNNEI. This CDR3 contains 14 residues. With V trimmed by 9 bases and J by 5 bases, 7 bases remained unmatched. Full variable domain (outside the CDR3, taken from reference TRBV2 and TRBJ2-1): EPEVTQTPSHQVTQMGQEVILRCVPISNHLYFYWYRQILGQKVEFLVSFYNNEISEKSEIFDDQFSVERPDGSNFTLKIRSTKLEDSAMYFCASQTGGAHNEQFFGPGTRLTVL.

This clone was counted a few times. The DNA for the CDR3 is TGTGCCTGGACCGTACAGGGCAAGGGTTGGCAGTTCTTC. Protein sequence: CAWTVQGKGWQFF. The chain combines TRBV30 with TRBJ2-1; a possible D gene is TRBD1 (6 bases). Trimming cost V 4 bases and J 12 bases, with 19 bases left between them. Germline V gene data show CDR1 as GTSNPN and CDR2 as SVGIG (reference sequence). There are 13 residues in the CDR3. Full variable domain (remainder filled in from reference TRBV30 and TRBJ2-1): SQTIHQWPATLVQPVGSPLSLECTVEGTSNPNLYWYRQAAGRGLQLLFYSVGIGQISSEVPQNLSASRPQDRQFILSSKKLLLSDSGFYLCAWTVQGKGWQFFGPGTRLTVL.

This sequence joins TRBV10-2 and TRBJ2-3; D is possibly TRBD1 (5 bases). The CDR3 runs 15 residues. Trimming removed 2 bases from V and 2 bases from J, with 11 bases in between. Germline CDR1 is WSHSY and CDR2 is SAAADI. The CDR3 loop is CASSEGAGLTDTQYF. The CDR3 DNA reads TGCGCCAGCAGTGAGGGGGCAGGGCTCACAGATACGCAGTATTTT.

The CDR3 region has the DNA TGTGCCACCAGCCCTCGTCCGGGCGGGCAGTACTTC. Residues: CATSPRPGGQYF. The chain joins TRBV15 to TRBJ2-7; D is unresolved. This CDR3 region has 12 residues. Trimming cost V 5 bases and J 9 bases, with 14 bases left between them. CDR1 is LNHNV, CDR2 YYDKDF, per germline (reference sequence). The entire variable domain, with the rest obtained from reference TRBV15 and TRBJ2-7, is as follows: DAMVIQNPRYQVTQFGKPVTLSCSQTLNHNVMYWYQQKSSQAPKLLFHYYDKDFNNEADTPDNFQSRRPNTSFCFLDIRSPGLGDTAMYLCATSPRPGGQYFGPGTRLTVT.

The chain links TRBV30 to TRBJ2-7, with D uncertain. V was clipped by 2 bases and J by 4 bases, with 12 bases between them. CDR1 GTSNPN and CDR2 SVGIG come from the germline V gene (reference sequence). The CDR3 has 13 amino acids. As DNA, the CDR3 is TGTGCCTGGAGTCTCGACCTTTATTACGAGCAGTACTTC. Amino acids: CAWSLDLYYEQYF.

This chain uses TRBV11-2 with TRBJ2-5; D uncertain. The V end lost 5 bases, the J end lost 4 bases, and 5 bases lay between the germline ends. Looked up from germline, CDR1 is SGHAT and CDR2 is FQNNGV. The CDR3 is 11 amino acids. The CDR3 reads CASSKTETQYF. The DNA of the CDR3 is TGTGCCAGCAGCAAAACAGAGACCCAGTACTTC.

This clone was observed a handful of times. The chain carries TRBV6-1 and TRBJ1-3, with D perhaps matching TRBD1 (5 bases). V lost 7 bases to trimming and J lost 5 bases, with 12 bases between them. Germline V gene sequence: CDR1 MNHNS, CDR2 SASEGT. The CDR3 runs to 13 residues. The CDR3 region is CASTSGHRNTIYF. CDR3 coding DNA: TGTGCCAGCACGTCGGGGCATCGAAACACCATATATTTT.

This chain connects TRBV6-5 to TRBJ2-7, with no clear D. The CDR3 extends over 15 amino acids. Germline-derived CDR1 and CDR2 are MNHEY and SVGAGI. V lost 0 bases and J 3 bases, leaving 12 bases between the germline ends. CDR3 DNA sequence: TGTGCCAGCAGTTACTCGAAGGTATCCATCTACGAGCAGTACTTC. This translates into CASSYSKVSIYEQYF.

This clone was seen a single time. This chain links TRBV30 with TRBJ2-7, with TRBD1 matching 7 bases. There are 20 residues in the CDR3. CDR1 is GTSNPN and CDR2 is SVGIG in the germline V gene (reference sequence). V dropped 3 bases and J dropped 4; count of bases not matched to a gene: 27. The CDR3 loop reads CAWSGSTGKIQTAWVYEQYF. The CDR3, as DNA: TGTGCCTGGAGCGGATCGACAGGGAAAATTCAGACAGCCTGGGTTTACGAGCAGTACTTC. Variable domain in full (rest from reference TRBV30 and TRBJ2-7): SQTIHQWPATLVQPVGSPLSLECTVEGTSNPNLYWYRQAAGRGLQLLFYSVGIGQISSEVPQNLSASRPQDRQFILSSKKLLLSDSGFYLCAWSGSTGKIQTAWVYEQYFGPGTRLTVT.

The V gene is TRBV27, the J gene TRBJ1-2; TRBD1 is a possible D gene (6 bases). The CDR3 spans 14 residues. The V end lost 1 base, the J end lost 8 bases, and 14 bases lay between the germline ends. CDR1 and CDR2 from the germline V gene are MNHEY and SMNVEV (reference sequence). The CDR3 DNA reads TGTGCCAGCAGTTTATTTGGGAGGGGACAAGGCTACACCTTC. Translated: CASSLFGRGQGYTF.

This rearrangement joins TRBV29-1 to TRBJ2-7, with 8 bases matching TRBD2. This CDR3 spans 17 amino acids. V trimming: 6 bases; J trimming: 6 bases; junction bases outside the gene matches: 22. Germline assignment: CDR1 SQVTM and CDR2 ANQGSEA. The CDR3 protein is CSVATPFTAGDLFEQYF. Here the CDR3 DNA reads TGCAGCGTCGCAACACCCTTCACAGCGGGGGACCTTTTCGAGCAGTACTTC.

The chain uses TRBV7-2 and TRBJ2-4; D not certain. From germline, CDR1 is SGHTA and CDR2 FQGNSA. The CDR3 is made up of 13 amino acids. V was trimmed by 2 bases and J by 11 bases, leaving 13 bases between them. For the CDR3, the DNA is TGTGCCAGCAGCTTAAGGCGGCAAGGATTTCAGTACTTC. It is translated as CASSLRRQGFQYF.

The genes are TRBV7-6 and TRBJ2-6; D is ambiguous. This CDR3 contains 15 residues. Trimming left V 4 bases short and J 0 bases short, with 7 bases between. Per the germline V gene, CDR1 is SGHVS and CDR2 is FNYEAQ. DNA of the CDR3: TGTGCCAGCAGCTCCGAATTCTCTGGGGCCAACGTCCTGACTTTC. This gives the protein CASSSEFSGANVLTF.

The CDR3 spells CASSEGQGRTDTQYF. The CDR3 DNA reads as TGTGCCAGCTCCGAGGGACAGGGGCGCACAGATACGCAGTATTTT. V is TRBV2 and J is TRBJ2-3, with 10 bases identical to TRBD1. The V segment lost 8 bases and the J segment 1 base; nucleotides outside the gene matches: 6. Germline loops: CDR1 SNHLY, CDR2 FYNNEI. The CDR3 consists of 15 residues.

In this sample, this clone turned up a few times. A junction end diverges from the germline sequence, so it may reflect a read error. The CDR3 loop reads CSVVSTAYEQYF. In nucleotides, the CDR3 is TGCAGCGTTGTTTCCACTGCCTATGAGCAGTACTTC. The chain links TRBV29-1 to TRBJ2-7; no definite D call. The germline V gene encodes CDR1 SQVTM and CDR2 ANQGSEA. The CDR3 has 12 amino acids.

A few counts support this clone. The chain combines TRBV4-2 with TRBJ2-4; 8 bases match TRBD1. This CDR3 contains 16 residues. CDR1 is LGHNA, CDR2 YNFKEQ, per germline. V gave up 0 bases and J gave up 9 bases; unmatched junction bases: 10. The CDR3, as DNA: TGTGCCAGCAGCCAAGAAAGCAGGACAGGGTTCGCCATTCAGTACTTC. Amino acid sequence: CASSQESRTGFAIQYF.

This clone was counted between two and nine times. The genes are TRBV6-5 and TRBJ1-2; D not certain. The CDR3 spans 13 residues. Trimming took off 2 bases at V and 4 bases at J, with 8 bases between the two ends. Germline V gene sequence: CDR1 MNHEY, CDR2 SVGAGI. The CDR3 DNA is TGTGCCAGCAGTTACCAGTCAACCTATGGCTACACCTTC. This translates into CASSYQSTYGYTF.

On this clone: One end of the junction varies from germline; a read error may be responsible. This sample includes further DNA sequences coding for the same CDR3. This sequence joins TRBV11-1 and TRBJ1-2; D remains ambiguous. Germline V gives CDR1 SGHAT, CDR2 FQDESV (reference sequence). CDR3 size: 14 residues. As DNA, the CDR3 is TGTGCCAGCAGTATCCTGGGTTACAACTATGGCTACACCTTT. Protein sequence: CASSILGYNYGYTF.

This sequence joins TRBV30 and TRBJ1-1; D not resolved. Per germline, CDR1 GTSNPN and CDR2 SVGIG (reference sequence). V was clipped by 2 bases and J by 11 bases, with 15 bases between them. The CDR3 extends over 12 amino acids. As DNA, the CDR3 is TGTGCCTGGAGTAAGAGGTCGGGAGGGGCTTTCTTT. Its translation: CAWSKRSGGAFF.

The gene calls are TRBV25-1 and TRBJ2-5; D gene unclear. V lost 6 bases and J 0 bases, leaving 2 bases between the germline ends. Germline CDR1 and CDR2: MGHDK and SYGVNS. The CDR3 spans 11 residues. DNA of the CDR3: TGTGCCAGCAGCTACCAAGAGACCCAGTACTTC. Translation: CASSYQETQYF.

This chain joins TRBV5-1 and TRBJ2-2; 9 bases line up with TRBD2. The V and J ends lost 4 bases and 2 bases, in that order; junction bases with no gene match: 9. Per the germline V gene, CDR1 is SGHRS and CDR2 is YFSETQ. The CDR3 covers 17 residues. The CDR3 protein is CASSPRGLAGNTGELFF. CDR3 DNA: TGCGCCAGCAGCCCCCGCGGCCTAGCGGGAAACACCGGGGAGCTGTTTTTT.

In its sample, this clone was seen a few times. The chain has TRBV10-3 and TRBJ1-2; 10 bases line up with TRBD1. J gave up 3 bases and V 3 bases, and 1 base lay outside the gene matches. This CDR3 region has 14 residues. Germline V lookup: CDR1 ENHRY, CDR2 SYGVKD. CDR3 nucleotide sequence: TGTGCCATCAGTGACGGACAGGGGGACTATGGCTACACCTTC. Its protein is CAISDGQGDYGYTF.

The rearrangement uses TRBV7-8 and TRBJ1-5; possibly TRBD1 for D (6 bases). Germline values: CDR1 SGHVS, CDR2 FQNEAQ. V dropped 5 bases and J dropped 4 bases, with 15 bases sitting between them. This CDR3 has 15 residues. CDR3 sequence (DNA): TGTGCCAGCAGCCCTACAGGGTCCCCTAATCAGCCCCAGCATTTT. Amino acids: CASSPTGSPNQPQHF.

In this sample, this clone turned up a few times. The CDR3 sequence: CSGGIPGKKDTQYF. As DNA, the CDR3 is TGCAGCGGAGGCATCCCAGGGAAGAAAGATACGCAGTATTTT. The chain has TRBV29-1 and TRBJ2-3, with D perhaps matching TRBD1 (5 bases). The CDR3 spans 14 residues. Germline loops: CDR1 SQVTM, CDR2 ANQGSEA. V was shortened by 7 bases and J by 5 bases, with 19 bases between the two germline ends.

The genes are TRBV9 and TRBJ2-4, with D perhaps matching TRBD2 (6 bases). The germline gives CDR1 SGDLS, CDR2 YYNGEE. The V end was cut by 4 bases, the J end by 7 bases, with 18 bases between. The length of the CDR3 is 15 residues. This CDR3 reads CASSPAGAGWNIQYF. In DNA, the CDR3 is TGTGCCAGCAGCCCAGCCGGCGCGGGGTGGAACATTCAGTACTTC.

This clone was recorded many times. The chain joins TRBV2 to TRBJ2-1; D call uncertain. This CDR3 contains 11 residues. Germline V lookup: CDR1 SNHLY, CDR2 FYNNEI. Trimming stripped 6 bases from V and 9 bases from J, with 9 bases between. CDR3 DNA: TGTGCCAGCAGGCTCTACCGTGAGCAGTTCTTC. As protein: CASRLYREQFF. Together with reference TRBV2 and TRBJ2-1, the CDR3 gives the full variable domain: EPEVTQTPSHQVTQMGQEVILRCVPISNHLYFYWYRQILGQKVEFLVSFYNNEISEKSEIFDDQFSVERPDGSNFTLKIRSTKLEDSAMYFCASRLYREQFFGPGTRLTVL.

The chain uses TRBV7-9 and TRBJ1-4; 8 bases are a match to TRBD1. With V trimmed by 7 bases and J by 6 bases, 4 bases remained unmatched. The CDR3 loop spans 13 amino acids. CDR1 is SEHNR and CDR2 is FQNEAQ in the germline V gene (reference sequence). CDR3 protein: CASTMTGDEKLFF. CDR3 coding DNA: TGTGCCAGCACCATGACAGGGGATGAAAAACTGTTTTTT.

V usage is TRBV6-5 and J usage is TRBJ2-7; perhaps TRBD1 as D (6 bases). The V end lost 7 bases, the J end lost 3 bases, and 19 bases lay between the germline ends. There are 15 residues in the CDR3. CDR1 and CDR2 (germline): MNHEY, SVGAGI. Here the CDR3 reads CASTLLRGSVYEQYF. For the CDR3, the DNA is TGTGCCAGCACCCTTCTGAGGGGGTCGGTCTACGAGCAGTACTTC.

This clone was seen a few times. The chain is built from TRBV10-3 and TRBJ2-1, with TRBD1 matching 7 bases. Germline CDR1 ENHRY, CDR2 SYGVKD. Germline trimming cut 3 bases from V and 2 bases from J; bases unmatched to any gene: 4. CDR3 length equals 15 residues. The CDR3 region has the DNA TGTGCCATCAGTGAATACAGGGGCCCCTACAATGAGCAGTTCTTC. The encoded protein is CAISEYRGPYNEQFF.

The V gene is TRBV5-6, the J gene TRBJ1-2, with no clear D. V was trimmed by 1 base and J by 8 bases, leaving 15 bases between them. CDR3 length: 14 amino acids. Germline V gives CDR1 SGHDT, CDR2 YYEEEE. DNA of the CDR3: TGTGCCAGCAGCTTGCGCGGAGGGATAGGGGGCTACACCTTC. Residues: CASSLRGGIGGYTF.